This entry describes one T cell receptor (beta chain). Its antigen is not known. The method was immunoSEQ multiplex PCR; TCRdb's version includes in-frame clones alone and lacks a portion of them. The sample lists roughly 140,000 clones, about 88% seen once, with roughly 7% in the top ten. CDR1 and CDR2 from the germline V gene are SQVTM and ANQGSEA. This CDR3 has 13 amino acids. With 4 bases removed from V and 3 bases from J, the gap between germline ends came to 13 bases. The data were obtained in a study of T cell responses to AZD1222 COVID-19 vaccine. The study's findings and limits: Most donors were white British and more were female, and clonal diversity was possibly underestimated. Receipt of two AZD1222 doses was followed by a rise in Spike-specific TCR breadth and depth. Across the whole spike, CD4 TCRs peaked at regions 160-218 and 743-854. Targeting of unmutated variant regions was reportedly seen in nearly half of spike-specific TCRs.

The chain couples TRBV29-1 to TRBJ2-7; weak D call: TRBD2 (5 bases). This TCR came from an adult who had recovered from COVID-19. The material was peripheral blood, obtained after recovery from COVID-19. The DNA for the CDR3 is TGCAGCGTTGCTTTTCGGGGAAACTACGAGCAGTACTTC. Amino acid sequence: CSVAFRGNYEQYF.